Listed below are T cell receptor beta chains from one sample, sequenced in a study of blood T cell repertoires in COVID-19. Assay used: immunoSEQ multiplex PCR; TCRdb lists only in-frame clones, some missing. This sample yields 93,000 or so clones, of which about 85% are seen a single time; 2.5% to 3.5% belongs to the top ten. Material: peripheral blood. Source of these receptors: a man aged 45-60 years in a cohort sampled during active COVID-19. CDR3s include the opening cysteine and the closing phenylalanine or tryptophan. D genes are given only for firm matches. Expanded clones get a size class; other rows say once, few or many, or leave the size out.

d_call: -
j_call: TRBJ2-5
clone_size: -
v_call: TRBV10-3
cdr3_nt: TGTGCCATCAGTCCCTTCATGGGGGGAATCGAGACCCAGTACTTC
cdr3_aa: CAISPFMGGIETQYF

d_call: TRBD2
j_call: TRBJ2-5
clone_size: -
v_call: TRBV15
cdr3_nt: TGTGCCACCAGCAGCACAGCGGGGGGGTACCAAGAGACCCAGTACTTC
cdr3_aa: CATSSTAGGYQETQYF

d_call: TRBD1
j_call: TRBJ1-5
clone_size: few
v_call: TRBV5-1
cdr3_nt: TGCGCCAGCAGCTTAGGGACAGCTAGCAATCAGCCCCAGCATTTT
cdr3_aa: CASSLGTASNQPQHF

d_call: -
j_call: TRBJ1-3
clone_size: -
v_call: TRBV7-9
cdr3_nt: TGTGCCAGCAGTAAATCCCGAGGAGTCCCCTCTGGAAACACCATATATTTT
cdr3_aa: CASSKSRGVPSGNTIYF

d_call: TRBD1
j_call: TRBJ2-3
clone_size: -
v_call: TRBV9
cdr3_nt: TGTGCCAGCAGCGTCAAGGGACAGATCACAGATACGCAGTATTTT
cdr3_aa: CASSVKGQITDTQYF

d_call: -
j_call: TRBJ1-5
clone_size: -
v_call: TRBV6-2/TRBV6-3
cdr3_nt: TGTGCCAGCAGTTTTCAGGATCAGCCCCAGCATTTT
cdr3_aa: CASSFQDQPQHF

d_call: TRBD2
j_call: TRBJ2-7
clone_size: -
v_call: TRBV5-4
cdr3_nt: TGTGCCAGCAGTCCTGGGGGGGCGGGGGGCTCCTCCGAGCAGTACTTC
cdr3_aa: CASSPGGAGGSSEQYF

d_call: TRBD1
j_call: TRBJ2-1
clone_size: -
v_call: TRBV5-1
cdr3_nt: TGCGCCAGCAGCCGGGGGACAGGGGAGCTTGAGCAGTTCTTC
cdr3_aa: CASSRGTGELEQFF

d_call: TRBD1
j_call: TRBJ2-3
clone_size: -
v_call: TRBV5-1
cdr3_nt: TGCGCCAGCAGTCCCGGGACAGGGATCACAGATACGCAGTATTTT
cdr3_aa: CASSPGTGITDTQYF

d_call: TRBD1
j_call: TRBJ1-5
clone_size: -
v_call: TRBV6-1
cdr3_nt: TGTGCCAGCAGTGAATCAGGGGGCAGGCGGCCCCAGCATTTT
cdr3_aa: CASSESGGRRPQHF

d_call: -
j_call: TRBJ1-2
clone_size: once
v_call: TRBV5-4
cdr3_nt: TGTGCCAGCAGTGCGGTGGGGGCTTCTGGCTACACCTTC
cdr3_aa: CASSAVGASGYTF

d_call: TRBD1
j_call: TRBJ1-5
clone_size: -
v_call: TRBV19
cdr3_nt: TGTGCCAGTAGTACAACGACAGGGTATAGGTTCCGGCAGCCCCAGCATTTT
cdr3_aa: CASSTTTGYRFRQPQHF

d_call: -
j_call: TRBJ1-3
clone_size: -
v_call: TRBV3-1/TRBV3-2
cdr3_nt: TGTGCCAGCAGTAGAGGACAGCCCCACTCTGGAAACACCATATATTTT
cdr3_aa: CASSRGQPHSGNTIYF

d_call: -
j_call: TRBJ1-5
clone_size: -
v_call: TRBV6-1
cdr3_nt: TGTGCCAGCAGTGAAGCGGGGGGGATCTATCAGCCCCAGCATTTT
cdr3_aa: CASSEAGGIYQPQHF

d_call: -
j_call: TRBJ2-6
clone_size: -
v_call: TRBV2
cdr3_nt: TGTGCCAGCAGTGAGGTTGGCGGCTCTGGGGCCAACGTCCTGACTTTC
cdr3_aa: CASSEVGGSGANVLTF

d_call: -
j_call: TRBJ1-1
clone_size: -
v_call: TRBV12-3/TRBV12-4
cdr3_nt: TGTGCCAGCAGTTTCCGGGACAAAACTTTCTTT
cdr3_aa: CASSFRDKTFF

d_call: -
j_call: TRBJ2-2
clone_size: -
v_call: TRBV18
cdr3_nt: TGTGCCAGCTCCCCAGCTAGCGCGAACACCGGGGAGCTGTTTTTT
cdr3_aa: CASSPASANTGELFF

d_call: -
j_call: TRBJ1-2
clone_size: -
v_call: TRBV19
cdr3_nt: TGTGCCAGTAGTCCGAGAGGACACCGAAACGATGGCTACACCTTC
cdr3_aa: CASSPRGHRNDGYTF

d_call: TRBD2
j_call: TRBJ2-1
clone_size: -
v_call: TRBV11-3
cdr3_nt: TGTGCCAGCAGCACCCAGCGGGGAACTTACAATGAGCAGTTCTTC
cdr3_aa: CASSTQRGTYNEQFF

d_call: -
j_call: TRBJ2-2
clone_size: -
v_call: TRBV7-8
cdr3_nt: TGTGCCAGCAGCCCGGATTCAGGGAGGACCGGGGAGCTGTTTTTT
cdr3_aa: CASSPDSGRTGELFF

d_call: TRBD1
j_call: TRBJ2-1
clone_size: -
v_call: TRBV19
cdr3_nt: TGTGCCAGTAGTCCCCCCGGGACAGGGTCTAAGCAGTTCTTC
cdr3_aa: CASSPPGTGSKQFF

d_call: -
j_call: TRBJ2-7
clone_size: -
v_call: TRBV6-5
cdr3_nt: TGTGCCAGCCGGGGGATCTACGAGCAGTACTTC
cdr3_aa: CASRGIYEQYF

d_call: TRBD1
j_call: TRBJ2-3
clone_size: -
v_call: TRBV27
cdr3_nt: TGTGCCAGCAGTCCATGGACAGGGGTTAATCCAGATACGCAGTATTTT
cdr3_aa: CASSPWTGVNPDTQYF

d_call: TRBD1
j_call: TRBJ1-2
clone_size: -
v_call: TRBV19
cdr3_nt: TGTGCCAGTAGTATCGGACAGGGAGAGTATAACTATGGCTACACCTTC
cdr3_aa: CASSIGQGEYNYGYTF

d_call: -
j_call: TRBJ1-2
clone_size: -
v_call: TRBV5-6
cdr3_nt: TGTGCCAGCAGCCCTGGAGGAGGCCGTACGGAAAATGGCTACACCTTC
cdr3_aa: CASSPGGGRTENGYTF

d_call: -
j_call: TRBJ2-2
clone_size: -
v_call: TRBV27
cdr3_nt: TGTGCCACCCTCAGGACCGGGGAGCTGTTTTTT
cdr3_aa: CATLRTGELFF

d_call: TRBD1
j_call: TRBJ1-5
clone_size: -
v_call: TRBV24-1
cdr3_nt: TGTGCCACCAGTGGTAGACAGGGGGGCAATCAGCCCCAGCATTTT
cdr3_aa: CATSGRQGGNQPQHF

d_call: TRBD2
j_call: TRBJ2-1
clone_size: -
v_call: TRBV7-2
cdr3_nt: TGTGCCAGCTCCCAGCGGGGGTATGAGCAGTTCTTC
cdr3_aa: CASSQRGYEQFF

d_call: -
j_call: TRBJ1-1
clone_size: -
v_call: TRBV28
cdr3_nt: TGTGCCAGCAGTCTAATACAGGGGAACACTGAAGCTTTCTTT
cdr3_aa: CASSLIQGNTEAFF

d_call: -
j_call: TRBJ2-2
clone_size: -
v_call: TRBV10-3
cdr3_nt: TGTGCCATCAGTGCCCAGAGGCCCGGGGAGCTGTTTTTT
cdr3_aa: CAISAQRPGELFF

d_call: TRBD1
j_call: TRBJ2-3
clone_size: -
v_call: TRBV6-5
cdr3_nt: TGTGCCAGCAGCCCCCGAGGGGGCGCCTCAGATACGCAGTATTTT
cdr3_aa: CASSPRGGASDTQYF

d_call: TRBD1
j_call: TRBJ1-6
clone_size: once
v_call: TRBV6-1
cdr3_nt: TGTGCCAGCAGTGAAGTGGGCAGCCCAGGGGGTTCACCCCTCCACTTT
cdr3_aa: CASSEVGSPGGSPLHF

d_call: TRBD1
j_call: TRBJ1-2
clone_size: -
v_call: TRBV5-1
cdr3_nt: TGCGCCAGCAGCTTGGGACAGGGGGCGCACAACACCTTC
cdr3_aa: CASSLGQGAHNTF